This T cell receptor beta chain came from a study of vaccination and CD4 T cells after COVID-19. The overall study: The authors exposed cells to overlapping spike peptides derived from SARS-CoV-2, HCoV-NL63, HCoV-OC43 and HCoV-229E. For control cultures, the treatment was a CEFX pool, an HIV-1 Nef pool, or no peptide.

Details on this clonotype: Its specificity is not known.

The V and J ends lost 9 bases and 8 bases respectively, with 19 bases between them. In germline, CDR1 is MNHEY, CDR2 SMNVEV (reference sequence). This CDR3 region has 14 residues. Cultured CD4+ T cell DNA underwent sequencing with the Oncomine TCR Beta short-read assay. Extraction of genomic DNA was performed on cultured CD4+ T cells. Using its own MiXCR run on the PCR reads, TCRdb lists one record per CDR3 protein. The repertoire holds about 16,000 distinct CDR3 sequences, with 72% as singletons. The treatment denotes: roughly ten-day PBMC culture with coronavirus spike peptide pools or control peptides (ViraFEST assay). Once peptide pools had expanded antigen-specific T cells, ViraFEST sequenced TCRs.

This clonotype was sampled from a human donor who had recovered from COVID-19. The rearrangement joins TRBV27 to TRBJ1-4; D not resolved. The material sequenced was CD4+ T cells from blood, cultured in vitro. CDR3 sequence reads: CASPRTARREKLFF. Here the CDR3 DNA reads TGTGCCAGTCCCCGGACTGCCCGTCGGGAAAAACTGTTTTTT.